This record covers a single TCR beta chain. What it binds is not known. Other DNA sequences of this sample code for an identical CDR3. The sample originates from a study of cytomegalovirus exposure and HLA in healthy donors. Study-wide context: An analysis done earlier identified 90 million to 120 million unique TCR beta sequences from about 179 million T cells. General study points: A later analysis linked 16,951 TCR beta sequences to HLA alleles at 0.05 false discovery rate.

PCR primers comprised 60 Vbeta and 13 Jbeta primers. Some clones are missing from TCRdb's copy, which holds only in-frame ones; the method was immunoSEQ multiplex PCR. Reported are 60,000 to 65,000 clones; the ten largest clones contain 4% to 5.5%. Sequencing used PBMCs. This TCR was recovered from a young man in good health and CMV-seropositive.

CDR3 region: CASSGQGARQYF. DNA of the CDR3: TGCGCCAGCTCAGGACAGGGGGCTAGGCAGTACTTC. The chain has TRBV10-1 and TRBJ2-7, with 11 nucleotides matching TRBD1. The length of the CDR3 is 12 residues. Unmatched junction bases numbered 6, after V lost 8 bases and J lost 9 bases. Germline loops: CDR1 WNHNN, CDR2 SYGVQD (reference sequence).